A selection of T cell receptor beta chains follows, all from one sample in a study of control samples from healthy donors and cancer patients. Generated by immunoSEQ multiplex PCR, the TCRdb table keeps only in-frame clones and is missing some. The table includes approximately 130,000 clones, 80% to 90% detected once. Sequencing input: blood. These receptors all stem from a man aged 25-45 years in good health. CDR3s include the opening cysteine and the closing phenylalanine or tryptophan. A D gene is named only where the DNA matches it firmly. Size tells how often a clone was seen (once, few, many) or the class of an expanded clone, and some rows leave it out.

j_call v_call clone_size d_call cdr3_aa cdr3_nt
TRBJ2-3 TRBV21-1 - - CASSKFPLVRETDTQYF TGTGCCAGCAGCAAATTTCCTTTGGTCCGAGAGACAGATACGCAGTATTTT
TRBJ2-2 TRBV18 once - CASSSPDVRGELFF TGTGCCAGCTCATCCCCCGACGTACGCGGGGAGCTGTTTTTT
TRBJ2-7 TRBV11-3 - - CASSSFPSGTTNYEQYF TGTGCCAGCAGCTCTTTCCCTTCCGGGACAACTAACTACGAGCAGTACTTC
TRBJ2-3 TRBV19 - TRBD1 CASSLGTGPASTDTQYF TGTGCCAGTAGTCTAGGGACAGGACCAGCGAGCACAGATACGCAGTATTTT
TRBJ2-1 TRBV3-1/TRBV3-2 - - CASSHADSYNEQFF TGTGCCAGCAGCCATGCGGACAGCTACAATGAGCAGTTCTTC
TRBJ2-3 TRBV30 - TRBD1 CAWRPPGTGTDTQYF TGTGCCTGGAGGCCCCCCGGGACAGGGACCGATACGCAGTATTTT
TRBJ2-5 TRBV5-1 - TRBD1 CASSGGTGGYQETQYF TGCGCCAGCAGCGGGGGGACAGGGGGCTACCAAGAGACCCAGTACTTC
TRBJ1-2 TRBV6-5 once TRBD1 CATKSYAGGRGGYTF TGTGCCACCAAATCGTACGCAGGGGGCCGGGGTGGCTACACCTTC
TRBJ1-2 TRBV29-1 - TRBD1 CCGQGENYGYTF TGTTGCGGACAGGGGGAAAACTATGGCTACACCTTC
TRBJ1-1 TRBV6-5 - - CASSRDVNTEAFF TGTGCCAGCAGTAGGGATGTGAACACTGAAGCTTTCTTT
TRBJ1-1 TRBV9 - TRBD1 CASSVSRQGFGEAFF TGTGCCAGCAGCGTGTCGAGACAGGGGTTCGGTGAAGCTTTCTTT
TRBJ1-2 TRBV29-1 few - CSVDRRGTAGYTF TGCAGCGTTGACCGAAGGGGCACAGCGGGCTACACCTTC
TRBJ1-1 TRBV10-3 - - CAVSRARGTEAFF TGTGCCGTGTCCCGGGCCCGGGGAACTGAAGCTTTCTTT
TRBJ1-6 TRBV21-1 - - CASNPDSPLHF TGTGCCAGCAATCCCGATTCACCCCTCCACTTT
TRBJ2-7 TRBV11-3 few - CASSSSTRRGSEQYF TGTGCCAGCAGCTCCTCGACCCGCCGAGGCTCCGAGCAGTACTTC
TRBJ1-4 TRBV2 - - CASREGTTNEKLFF TGTGCCAGCAGGGAGGGGACAACTAATGAAAAACTGTTTTTT
TRBJ1-5 TRBV7-2 - - CASSLAVAKSRPNQPQHF TGTGCCAGCAGCTTAGCCGTCGCCAAATCCCGCCCCAATCAGCCCCAGCATTTT
TRBJ2-7 TRBV19 - - CASGDTFYEQYF TGTGCCAGCGGGGACACTTTCTACGAGCAGTACTTC
TRBJ1-1 TRBV5-4 - TRBD1 CASSLRDRDTEAFF TGTGCCAGCAGCTTGAGGGACAGGGACACTGAAGCTTTCTTT
TRBJ1-1 TRBV7-3 - - CASSIMKNTEAFF TGTGCCAGCAGCATCATGAAGAACACTGAAGCTTTCTTT
TRBJ2-1 TRBV5-1 - - CASSLGGSSYNEQFF TGCGCCAGCAGCTTGGGAGGGAGCTCCTACAATGAGCAGTTCTTC
TRBJ2-5 TRBV7-2 - - CASSLVAAETQYF TGTGCCAGCAGCTTAGTAGCTGCGGAGACCCAGTACTTC
TRBJ1-6 TRBV18 - TRBD1 CASSPGTGDGIWSPLHF TGTGCCAGCTCACCTGGGACAGGCGACGGCATTTGGTCACCCCTCCACTTT
TRBJ1-4 TRBV7-7 - TRBD1 CASSPGQGGNEKLFF TGTGCCAGCAGCCCCGGACAGGGAGGCAATGAAAAACTGTTTTTT
TRBJ2-5 TRBV2 - - CASSEGVAGNVKTQYF TGTGCCAGCAGTGAAGGGGTGGCAGGGAACGTGAAGACCCAGTACTTC
TRBJ1-5 TRBV6-5 - - CASSQGRSNQPQHF TGTGCCAGCAGTCAGGGACGCAGCAATCAGCCCCAGCATTTT
TRBJ1-5 TRBV28 - TRBD1 CASSSDRGNQPQHF TGTGCCAGCAGTTCTGACAGGGGCAACCAGCCCCAGCATTTT
TRBJ2-1 TRBV11-2 - - CASSLGTNEQFF TGTGCCAGCAGCTTAGGGACAAATGAGCAGTTCTTC
TRBJ1-2 TRBV3-1/TRBV3-2 - - CASSQGSRDNYGYTF TGTGCCAGCAGCCAAGGAAGCAGGGACAACTATGGCTACACCTTC
TRBJ1-1 TRBV18 - - CASSPPGGVGAFF TGTGCCAGCTCACCACCGGGGGGCGTGGGGGCTTTCTTT
TRBJ1-5 TRBV19 - - CASSIAGANNQPQHF TGTGCCAGTAGTATAGCGGGGGCCAACAATCAGCCCCAGCATTTT
TRBJ2-3 TRBV10-1 - TRBD1 CASSGGQGEMDTQYF TGCGCCAGCAGCGGAGGACAGGGGGAAATGGATACGCAGTATTTT
TRBJ2-5 TRBV11-3 - TRBD1 CASRLTGGKETQYF TGTGCCAGCAGGCTTACAGGGGGCAAGGAGACCCAGTACTTC
TRBJ1-2 TRBV5-1 once TRBD1 CASKDRSGGLGYTF TGCGCCAGCAAGGATCGGTCAGGGGGCCTTGGCTACACCTTC
TRBJ1-1 TRBV18 - - CASSPNQGSTEAFF TGTGCCAGCTCACCGAATCAGGGGAGCACTGAAGCTTTCTTT
TRBJ1-1 TRBV5-1 - TRBD1 CASSLGTGRYTEAFF TGCGCCAGCAGCTTAGGGACAGGGCGATACACTGAAGCTTTCTTT
TRBJ1-1 TRBV6-5 once TRBD1 CATRGQGYRNTEAFF TGTGCCACTAGGGGACAGGGGTACAGGAACACTGAAGCTTTCTTT
TRBJ2-3 TRBV29-1 - TRBD1 CSVETLGQGSNTDTQYF TGCAGCGTTGAAACCTTGGGACAGGGGAGTAATACAGATACGCAGTATTTT